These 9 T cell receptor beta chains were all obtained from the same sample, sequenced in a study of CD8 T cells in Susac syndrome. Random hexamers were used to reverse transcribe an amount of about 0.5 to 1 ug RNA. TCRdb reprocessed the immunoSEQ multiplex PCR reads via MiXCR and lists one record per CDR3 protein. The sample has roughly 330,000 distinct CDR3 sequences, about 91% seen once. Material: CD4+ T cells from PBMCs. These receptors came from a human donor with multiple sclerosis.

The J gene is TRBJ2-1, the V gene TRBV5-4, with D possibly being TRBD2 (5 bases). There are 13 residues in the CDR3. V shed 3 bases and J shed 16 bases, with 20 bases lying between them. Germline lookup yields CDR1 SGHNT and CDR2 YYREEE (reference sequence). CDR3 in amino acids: CASSSNSKDSPFF. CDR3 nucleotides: TGTGCCAGCAGCTCAAACTCTAAGGACTCCCCTTTCTTC.

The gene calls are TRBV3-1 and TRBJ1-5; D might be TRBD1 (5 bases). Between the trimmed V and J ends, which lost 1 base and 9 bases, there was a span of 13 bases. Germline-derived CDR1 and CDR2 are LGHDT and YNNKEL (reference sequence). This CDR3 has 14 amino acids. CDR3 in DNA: TGTGCCAGCAGCCAAGTCGGAGGGGTTAGGCCCCAGCATTTT. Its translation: CASSQVGGVRPQHF. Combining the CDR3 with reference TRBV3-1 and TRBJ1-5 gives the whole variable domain DTAVSQTPKYLVTQMGNDKSIKCEQNLGHDTMYWYKQDSKKFLKIMFSYNNKELIINETVPNRFSPKSPDKAHLNLHINSLELGDSAVYFCASSQVGGVRPQHFGDGTRLSIL.

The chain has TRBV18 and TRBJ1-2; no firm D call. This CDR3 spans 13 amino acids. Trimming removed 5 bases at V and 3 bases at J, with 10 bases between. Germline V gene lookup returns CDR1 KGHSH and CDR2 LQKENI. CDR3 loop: CASSGSDDYGYTF. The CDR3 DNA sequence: TGTGCCAGCTCAGGCTCTGACGACTATGGCTACACCTTC.

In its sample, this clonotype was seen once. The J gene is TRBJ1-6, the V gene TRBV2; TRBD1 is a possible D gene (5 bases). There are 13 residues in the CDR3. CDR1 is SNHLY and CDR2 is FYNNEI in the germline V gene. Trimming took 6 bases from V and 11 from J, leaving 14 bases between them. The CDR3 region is CASSAGQPTPLHF. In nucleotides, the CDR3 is TGTGCCAGCAGCGCGGGGCAGCCAACACCCCTCCACTTT. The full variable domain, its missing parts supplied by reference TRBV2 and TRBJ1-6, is EPEVTQTPSHQVTQMGQEVILRCVPISNHLYFYWYRQILGQKVEFLVSFYNNEISEKSEIFDDQFSVERPDGSNFTLKIRSTKLEDSAMYFCASSAGQPTPLHFGNGTRLTVT.

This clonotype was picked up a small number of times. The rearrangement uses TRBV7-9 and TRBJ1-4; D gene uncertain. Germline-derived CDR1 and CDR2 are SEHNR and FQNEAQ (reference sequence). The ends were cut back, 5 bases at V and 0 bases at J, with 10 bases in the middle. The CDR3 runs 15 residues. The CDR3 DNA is TGTGCCAGCAGCCCCTCAGCTGCAACTAATGAAAAACTGTTTTTT. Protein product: CASSPSAATNEKLFF.

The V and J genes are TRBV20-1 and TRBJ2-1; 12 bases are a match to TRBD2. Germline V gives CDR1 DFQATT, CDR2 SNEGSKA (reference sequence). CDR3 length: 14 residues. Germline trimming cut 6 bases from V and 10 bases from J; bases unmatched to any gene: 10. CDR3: CSAALAGGPREQFF. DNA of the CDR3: TGCAGTGCAGCACTAGCGGGGGGCCCCAGGGAGCAGTTCTTC.

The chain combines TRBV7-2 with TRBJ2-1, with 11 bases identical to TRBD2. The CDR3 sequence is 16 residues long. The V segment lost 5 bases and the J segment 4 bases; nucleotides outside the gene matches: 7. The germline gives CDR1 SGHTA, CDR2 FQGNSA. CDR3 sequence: CASSKLAGVIYNEQFF. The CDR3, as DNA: TGTGCCAGCAGCAAACTAGCGGGGGTAATATACAATGAGCAGTTCTTC. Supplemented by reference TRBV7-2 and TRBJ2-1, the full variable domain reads GAGVSQSPSNKVTEKGKDVELRCDPISGHTALYWYRQSLGQGLEFLIYFQGNSAPDKSGLPSDRFSAERTGGSVSTLTIQRTQQEDSAVYLCASSKLAGVIYNEQFFGPGTRLTVL.

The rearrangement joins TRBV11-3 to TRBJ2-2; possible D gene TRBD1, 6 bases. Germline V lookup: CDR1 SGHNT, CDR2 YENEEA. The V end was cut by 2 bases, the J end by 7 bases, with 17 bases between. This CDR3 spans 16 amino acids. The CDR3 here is CASSLRGRGPYGELFF. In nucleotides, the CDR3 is TGTGCCAGCAGCTTAAGGGGCAGGGGCCCTTACGGGGAGCTGTTTTTT.

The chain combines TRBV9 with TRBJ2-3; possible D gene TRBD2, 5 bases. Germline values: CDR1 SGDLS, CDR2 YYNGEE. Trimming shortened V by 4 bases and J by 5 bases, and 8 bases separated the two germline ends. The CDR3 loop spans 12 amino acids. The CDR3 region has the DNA TGTGCCAGCAGCCCCGGGGAAGATACGCAGTATTTT. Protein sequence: CASSPGEDTQYF.